The sequence of this T cell receptor (beta chain) was determined in a study of T cells in Graves' hyperthyroidism and ophthalmopathy. Findings of the study overall: Classification by a 13 V-J model distinguished ophthalmopathy from stable hyperthyroidism. Expanded thyroid clonotypes (above 0.001) were mostly also found in blood.

The source material, RNA transcripts, was used to amplify TCR beta CDR3 regions. Primed by the HTBI set, a first-round RT-PCR was run on the TCR CDR3. TCRdb reanalysed the multiplex PCR reads using MiXCR and keeps one entry per CDR3 protein. The sample consists of over 300,000 distinct CDR3 sequences, more than 11% of them appearing once. Hyperthyroidism of Graves' type that showed no ophthalmopathy progression within 18 months was stable. Clinical symptoms, serum thyroxine, TRAb, thyroid ultrasound and orbital computed tomography informed diagnoses. The CDR3 has 15 residues. Germline V gene data show CDR1 as MNHNS and CDR2 as SASEGT. The V and J ends lost 7 bases and 0 bases respectively, with 14 bases between them. This clonotype was counted at least ten times. Its specificity is not known.

This sequence joins TRBV6-1 and TRBJ2-3; no clear D. The receptor was isolated from a woman aged 55-70 years with Graves' hyperthyroidism. The sample comprised blood. The CDR3 DNA reads as TGTGCCAGCACATGGCGCGGCACTAGCACAGATACGCAGTATTTT. It is translated as CASTWRGTSTDTQYF.